This TCR beta chain comes out of a study of tumor-infiltrating lymphocytes in primary liver carcinoma. Unsorted bulk tissue, about 19-31 mg of it, served as the source for co-extraction of RNA and DNA. Germline V gene data show CDR1 as SGHAT and CDR2 as FQNNGV. The V and J ends lost 5 bases and 8 bases respectively, with 22 bases between them. The CDR3 consists of 16 residues. A remark on this clonotype: No antigen is known for it.

The input was about 490 ng total RNA; TCR beta cDNA was made from it with a constant-region primer. A slightly modified ARM-PCR protocol with three nested multiplex PCR rounds produced these TCR beta libraries. The first two PCR rounds used TRBV1-TRBV30 primers with a Cbeta primer, nine to ten cycles each. TCRdb re-called the multiplex PCR reads through MiXCR, storing one row per CDR3 protein. The sample includes approximately 100,000 distinct CDR3 sequences, around 73% of them seen just once. General study points: Compared with tumor region pairs, tumor-adjacent and tumor-blood pairs overlapped less.

This clonotype was obtained from a woman aged 60-70 years with primary liver carcinoma and hepatitis B virus infection. Sequenced input: liver tumor tissue from sampling region 2. The sample's subset: tumor region T2, inferior pole. The chain links TRBV11-2 to TRBJ2-1; D possibly corresponds to TRBD2 (5 bases). CDR3 coding DNA: TGTGCCAGCAGCCGACTAAGCCCCGAGGTTACCGATGAGCAGTTCTTC. Its translation: CASSRLSPEVTDEQFF.